This paragraph covers one TCR beta chain sequence. The germline V and J ends were trimmed by 5 bases and 6 bases, with 23 bases remaining between them. The CDR3 runs to 16 residues. In germline, CDR1 is SGHTA, CDR2 FQGNSA. The protocol was immunoSEQ multiplex PCR, while the TCRdb copy is restricted to in-frame clones and leaves out a portion. Seen here are about 13,000 clones, roughly three quarters observed once, and the top ten hold 40% to 60%. As to treatment: randomized to nivolumab then ipilimumab (arm A) or the reverse (arm B). Live CD3+CD8+ CD19− CD56− cells were sorted from PBMCs. The record originates from a study of sequential checkpoint blockade in melanoma.

This rearrangement joins TRBV7-2 to TRBJ2-7; D possibly corresponds to TRBD1 (6 bases). This specimen consisted of CD8+ T cells sorted from blood (inferred from file names), obtained from a patient given nivolumab and ipilimumab in sequence. The clonotype originates from a human patient with melanoma. Some clones in this sample may be carry-over from other donors' samples. In DNA, the CDR3 is TGTGCCAGCAGCCCCCATGACAGGTCATACCCCCTCGAGCAGTACTTC. Translating it yields CASSPHDRSYPLEQYF.